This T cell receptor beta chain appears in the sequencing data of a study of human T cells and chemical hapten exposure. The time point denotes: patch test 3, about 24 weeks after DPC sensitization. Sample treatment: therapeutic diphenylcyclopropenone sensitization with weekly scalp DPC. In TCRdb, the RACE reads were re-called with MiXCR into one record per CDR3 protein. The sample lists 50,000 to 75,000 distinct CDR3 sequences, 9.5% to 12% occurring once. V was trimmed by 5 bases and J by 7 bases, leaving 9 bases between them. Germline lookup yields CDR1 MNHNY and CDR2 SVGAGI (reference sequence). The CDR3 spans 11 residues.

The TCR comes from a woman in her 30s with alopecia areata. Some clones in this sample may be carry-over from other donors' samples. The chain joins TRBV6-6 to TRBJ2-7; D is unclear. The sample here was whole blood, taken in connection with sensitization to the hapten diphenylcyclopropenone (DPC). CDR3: CASSLQTEQYF. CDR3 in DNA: TGTGCCAGCAGTCTCCAGACAGAGCAGTACTTC.